Listed here are 32 T cell receptor beta chains from one sample, sequenced in a study of blood T cell repertoires in COVID-19. TCRdb's copy holds only in-frame clones and misses some; the assay was immunoSEQ multiplex PCR. The sample comprises a few hundred thousand clones, 90% of which are singletons, and under 2.5% rests with the top ten. Specimen: peripheral blood. These TCRs come from a woman aged 55 to 70 with COVID-19, enrolled during active disease.

This chain links TRBV7-2 with TRBJ1-2; D is possibly TRBD1 (6 bases). Trimming cost V 3 bases and J 4 bases, with 9 bases left between them. Germline lookup yields CDR1 SGHTA and CDR2 FQGNSA. This CDR3 comprises 13 residues. CDR3 sequence (DNA): TGTGCCAGCAGCTTGGACAGCCCCTATGGCTACACCTTC. This translates into CASSLDSPYGYTF.

The table lists this clone with a few counts. Here the CDR3 DNA reads TGCGCCAGCAGCTTAAGTGGCAGTAACTATGGCTACACCTTC. Amino acids: CASSLSGSNYGYTF. The chain carries TRBV5-1 and TRBJ1-2; D is ambiguous. The CDR3 is 14 residues long. Per the germline V gene, CDR1 is SGHRS and CDR2 is YFSETQ. The V end lost 2 bases, the J end lost 1 base, and 9 bases lay between the germline ends. Full variable domain (remainder filled in from reference TRBV5-1 and TRBJ1-2): KAGVTQTPRYLIKTRGQQVTLSCSPISGHRSVSWYQQTPGQGLQFLFEYFSETQRNKGNFPGRFSGRQFSNSRSEMNVSTLELGDSALYLCASSLSGSNYGYTFGSGTRLTVV.

The chain uses TRBV5-1 and TRBJ2-7; the D gene is possibly TRBD2 (6 bases). Deletions cut 0 bases from V and 5 bases from J, with 18 bases between. Germline V gene lookup returns CDR1 SGHRS and CDR2 YFSETQ. There are 16 residues in the CDR3. The CDR3 loop is CASSLGGLGAEHEQYF. For the CDR3, the DNA is TGCGCCAGCAGCTTGGGGGGACTGGGCGCTGAGCACGAGCAGTACTTC.

The chain combines TRBV4-3 with TRBJ1-1; D remains ambiguous. The V end lost 2 bases, the J end lost 1 base, and 17 bases lay between the germline ends. Germline CDR1 and CDR2: LGHNA and YSLEER. This CDR3 has 17 amino acids. DNA of the CDR3: TGCGCCAGCAGCCAACAGGCGTCATCCCGGGAGAACACTGAAGCTTTCTTT. Its translation: CASSQQASSRENTEAFF.

The J gene is TRBJ2-3, the V gene TRBV27, with D maybe TRBD2 (5 bases). Deletions cut 5 bases from V and 6 bases from J, with 9 bases between. Germline V gives CDR1 MNHEY, CDR2 SMNVEV (reference sequence). This CDR3 is built from 12 residues. The CDR3 region is CASSGPGDTQYF. The CDR3, as DNA: TGTGCCAGCAGTGGCCCGGGGGATACGCAGTATTTT.

The rearrangement joins TRBV15 to TRBJ2-7, with TRBD1 identical over 8 bases. The germline gives CDR1 LNHNV, CDR2 YYDKDF (reference sequence). The CDR3 has 15 residues. With V trimmed by 0 bases and J by 7 bases, 8 bases remained unmatched. As DNA, the CDR3 is TGTGCCACCAGCAGAGATCTGTCGGACAGGGAAGAGCAGTACTTC. This codes for CATSRDLSDREEQYF. Supplemented by reference TRBV15 and TRBJ2-7, the full variable domain reads DAMVIQNPRYQVTQFGKPVTLSCSQTLNHNVMYWYQQKSSQAPKLLFHYYDKDFNNEADTPDNFQSRRPNTSFCFLDIRSPGLGDTAMYLCATSRDLSDREEQYFGPGTRLTVT.

This chain connects TRBV10-3 to TRBJ1-2; 9 bases map to TRBD1. Germline lookup yields CDR1 ENHRY and CDR2 SYGVKD. Trimming cost V 7 bases and J 6 bases; bases outside gene matches: 15. CDR3 length equals 16 residues. CDR3 loop: CAIKTGTGTPPHGYTF. The CDR3 DNA is TGTGCCATCAAGACCGGGACAGGGACCCCCCCCCATGGCTACACCTTC.

The chain links TRBV19 to TRBJ1-1; TRBD1 matches 9 bases. The CDR3 totals 16 residues. The germline V gene encodes CDR1 LNHDA and CDR2 SQIVND (reference sequence). The V segment lost 5 bases and the J segment 3 bases; nucleotides outside the gene matches: 10. The CDR3 loop is CASSSSDRGWDTEAFF. In DNA form, the CDR3 reads TGTGCCAGTAGTTCCTCGGACAGGGGTTGGGACACTGAAGCTTTCTTT.

The chain's CDR3 is CAIKDSSYNSPLHF. The CDR3 DNA follows: TGTGCCATAAAGGACAGCTCCTATAATTCACCCCTCCACTTT. The chain links TRBV28 to TRBJ1-6; tentative D call: TRBD1 (6 bases). This CDR3 spans 14 amino acids. Germline CDR1 and CDR2: MDHEN and SYDVKM. V lost 10 bases and J 0 bases, leaving 10 bases between the germline ends.

This sequence joins TRBV6-2 or TRBV6-3 and TRBJ2-7; no firm D call. From germline, CDR1 is MNHEY and CDR2 SVGEGT. Between the trimmed V and J ends, which lost 5 bases and 6 bases, there was a span of 8 bases. This CDR3 has 11 amino acids. This CDR3 reads CASSDRSEQYF. The CDR3 nucleotides are TGTGCCAGCAGTGACCGGAGCGAGCAGTACTTC.

V and J are TRBV3-1 (or the pseudogene TRBV3-2) and TRBJ1-6; TRBD1 is a possible D gene (5 bases). The CDR3 consists of 15 residues. CDR1 LGHDT and CDR2 YNNKEL come from the germline V gene (reference sequence). V was trimmed by 1 base and J by 7 bases, leaving 11 bases between them. This CDR3 reads CASSQVDSTNSPLHF. The CDR3 nucleotides are TGTGCCAGCAGCCAAGTCGACAGCACCAATTCACCCCTCCACTTT.

About this clone itself: The same CDR3 also results from other DNA sequences found in this sample. The gene calls are TRBV5-6 and TRBJ1-6, with 7 bases matching TRBD1. The CDR3 totals 15 residues. The trim removed 0 bases at V and 4 bases at J, leaving 1 base unmatched. Germline V gene lookup returns CDR1 SGHDT and CDR2 YYEEEE. Here the CDR3 DNA reads TGTGCCAGCAGCTTGGGACAGGGATATAATTCACCCCTCCACTTT. It translates to CASSLGQGYNSPLHF. Combining the CDR3 with reference TRBV5-6 and TRBJ1-6 gives the whole variable domain DAGVTQSPTHLIKTRGQQVTLRCSPKSGHDTVSWYQQALGQGPQFIFQYYEEEERQRGNFPDRFSGHQFPNYSSELNVNALLLGDSALYLCASSLGQGYNSPLHFGNGTRLTVT.

The V and J genes are TRBV5-4 and TRBJ1-1; 7 positions match TRBD1. The CDR3 loop spans 16 amino acids. CDR1 and CDR2 from the germline V gene are SGHNT and YYREEE (reference sequence). Trimming took 1 base from V and 0 from J; bases not matched to a gene: 6. The CDR3 loop is CASSLTGVDMNTEAFF. In DNA, the CDR3 is TGTGCCAGCAGCTTGACAGGGGTCGATATGAACACTGAAGCTTTCTTT.

The rearrangement links TRBV5-1 to TRBJ1-1; weak D call: TRBD1 (6 bases). CDR3 length equals 14 residues. V was pared by 6 bases and J by 4 bases, with 16 bases between. The germline V gene has CDR1 SGHRS and CDR2 YFSETQ. Written as DNA, the CDR3 is TGCGCCAGCACCTTTACAGGGAGGGGCACTGAAGCTTTCTTT. Amino acid sequence: CASTFTGRGTEAFF.

The V and J genes are TRBV30 and TRBJ1-1, with D uncertain. Germline V gives CDR1 GTSNPN, CDR2 SVGIG (reference sequence). The CDR3 sequence is 16 residues long. The V end was cut by 0 bases, the J end by 13 bases, with 27 bases between. CDR3 loop: CAWSVGRLSWSGVVFF. DNA for the CDR3: TGTGCCTGGAGTGTAGGCCGGCTTAGTTGGTCCGGGGTTGTTTTCTTT. Variable domain in full (rest from reference TRBV30 and TRBJ1-1): SQTIHQWPATLVQPVGSPLSLECTVEGTSNPNLYWYRQAAGRGLQLLFYSVGIGQISSEVPQNLSASRPQDRQFILSSKKLLLSDSGFYLCAWSVGRLSWSGVVFFGQGTRLTVV.

The V call is TRBV16, the J call TRBJ1-4; TRBD1 aligns across 7 bases. This CDR3 contains 15 residues. J lost 7 bases, V lost 1 base, and 6 bases had no gene match. From germline, CDR1 is KGHSY and CDR2 FQNENV. The CDR3 is CASSQWGTVGEKLFF. The CDR3 region has the DNA TGTGCCAGCAGCCAATGGGGGACAGTTGGTGAAAAACTGTTTTTT.

This chain uses TRBV7-3 with TRBJ2-1, with TRBD1 identical over 7 bases. V lost 2 bases, J lost 10 bases, and 5 bases stayed unmatched. This CDR3 spans 13 amino acids. The germline CDR1 and CDR2 sequences are SGHTA and FQGTGA. The CDR3 DNA reads as TGTGCCAGCAGCTTAGACAGGGAAACCGAGCAGTTCTTC. This encodes CASSLDRETEQFF.

CDR3 sequence reads: CASSLTQQNGELFF. The DNA for the CDR3 is TGTGCCAGCAGCTTAACCCAACAGAACGGGGAGCTGTTTTTT. The V call is TRBV7-2, the J call TRBJ2-2; no clear D gene. Trimming pared 2 bases from V and 7 bases from J, leaving 11 bases between. Per the germline V gene, CDR1 is SGHTA and CDR2 is FQGNSA. This CDR3 contains 14 residues.

A single count supports this clone. This chain links TRBV6-5 with TRBJ1-2, with D unclear. Germline CDR1 is MNHEY and CDR2 is SVGAGI. The V and J ends lost 0 bases and 4 bases respectively, with 9 bases between them. The CDR3 loop spans 14 amino acids. CDR3 sequence (DNA): TGTGCCAGCAGTTACTCGAATCCGGGCTATGGCTACACCTTC. Translating gives CASSYSNPGYGYTF.

The chain couples TRBV15 to TRBJ1-3; TRBD1 might be the D (6 bases). This CDR3 comprises 18 residues. Trimming left V 1 base short and J 0 bases short, with 16 bases between. Germline values: CDR1 LNHNV, CDR2 YYDKDF (reference sequence). This CDR3 is CATSRVGGGPSSGNTIYF. In nucleotides, the CDR3 is TGTGCCACCAGCAGAGTTGGTGGGGGCCCTAGCTCTGGAAACACCATATATTTT.

The chain is built from TRBV27 and TRBJ2-6; 14 nucleotides match TRBD2. Germline CDR1 and CDR2: MNHEY and SMNVEV (reference sequence). This CDR3 is 24 amino acids long. J lost 1 base, V lost 5 bases, and 22 bases had no gene match. The CDR3 sequence is CASSNFPSRTSGGQPQSGANVLTF. The CDR3, as DNA: TGTGCCAGCAGTAATTTTCCCAGCCGGACTAGCGGGGGGCAGCCCCAATCTGGGGCCAACGTCCTGACTTTC.

The chain employs TRBV18 and TRBJ1-5; D is unresolved. The V end was cut by 2 bases, the J end by 6 bases, with 11 bases between. Germline V gene sequence: CDR1 KGHSH, CDR2 LQKENI. The CDR3 contains 14 residues. The CDR3 region is CASSPGVEGQPQHF. CDR3 nucleotide sequence: TGTGCCAGCTCACCAGGTGTCGAGGGTCAGCCCCAGCATTTT.

This clone was picked up one time. The chain combines TRBV4-1 with TRBJ2-1; D perhaps matches TRBD2 (6 bases). CDR1 and CDR2 from the germline V gene are MGHRA and YSYEKL. Trimming pared 7 bases from V and 1 base from J, leaving 14 bases between. This CDR3 contains 15 residues. CDR3 sequence: CASTRLEGSYNEQFF. The DNA for the CDR3 is TGCGCCAGCACCCGACTAGAGGGGTCCTACAATGAGCAGTTCTTC.

This chain joins TRBV7-2 and TRBJ1-6; a weak D match, TRBD1 (6 bases). Germline loops: CDR1 SGHTA, CDR2 FQGNSA. The V end was cut by 2 bases, the J end by 10 bases, with 15 bases between. This CDR3 has 15 amino acids. The CDR3 DNA sequence: TGTGCCAGCAGCTTACGGGGGGCCGAGAAATCACCCCTCCACTTT. This encodes CASSLRGAEKSPLHF.

This clone was observed a handful of times. The rearrangement links TRBV27 to TRBJ1-2; D unresolved. The germline CDR1 and CDR2 sequences are MNHEY and SMNVEV (reference sequence). This CDR3 has 14 amino acids. V was pared by 0 bases and J by 4 bases, with 9 bases between. CDR3 amino acids: CASSLSSRVYGYTF. CDR3 DNA: TGTGCCAGCAGTTTATCTTCTCGGGTCTATGGCTACACCTTC.

The chain employs TRBV19 and TRBJ1-1, with a possible D match to TRBD1 (5 bases). Germline V gene sequence: CDR1 LNHDA, CDR2 SQIVND (reference sequence). The ends were cut back, 1 base at V and 1 base at J, with 7 bases in the middle. This CDR3 spans 14 amino acids. The CDR3 region has the DNA TGTGCCAGTAGTATAGTCACAGGGAACACTGAAGCTTTCTTT. It yields the protein CASSIVTGNTEAFF. Filled out from reference TRBV19 and TRBJ1-1, the complete variable domain reads DGGITQSPKYLFRKEGQNVTLSCEQNLNHDAMYWYRQDPGQGLRLIYYSQIVNDFQKGDIAEGYSVSREKKESFPLTVTSAQKNPTAFYLCASSIVTGNTEAFFGQGTRLTVV.

V usage is TRBV7-3 and J usage is TRBJ1-5; D perhaps matches TRBD1 (5 bases). The CDR3 loop spans 16 amino acids. Trimming took 5 bases from V and 1 from J, leaving 15 bases between them. Germline CDR1 and CDR2: SGHTA and FQGTGA. The CDR3 here is CASSAFPGFSNQPQHF. In DNA, the CDR3 is TGTGCCAGCAGCGCCTTCCCAGGGTTCAGCAATCAGCCCCAGCATTTT. The whole variable domain, filled in from reference TRBV7-3 and TRBJ1-5, reads GAGVSQTPSNKVTEKGKYVELRCDPISGHTALYWYRQSLGQGPEFLIYFQGTGAADDSGLPNDRFFAVRPEGSVSTLKIQRTERGDSAVYLCASSAFPGFSNQPQHFGDGTRLSIL.

The CDR3 spells CATSDYPGNSPLHF. The CDR3 DNA sequence: TGTGCCACCAGTGATTACCCCGGGAATTCACCCCTCCACTTT. This sequence joins TRBV24-1 and TRBJ1-6; D uncertain. Per germline, CDR1 KGHDR and CDR2 SFDVKD. V dropped 2 bases and J dropped 7 bases, with 8 bases sitting between them. CDR3 length equals 14 residues.

The CDR3 spells CASSQDLAGTQYF. CDR3 nucleotide sequence: TGCGCCAGCAGCCAAGATCTAGCGGGGACGCAGTATTTT. The genes are TRBV4-3 and TRBJ2-3; 9 nucleotides align to TRBD2. This CDR3 comprises 13 residues. With V trimmed by 0 bases and J by 9 bases, 1 base remained unmatched. CDR1 is LGHNA, CDR2 YSLEER, per germline.

The chain couples TRBV11-2 to TRBJ1-2; 9 bases are shared with TRBD1. Trimming at V came to 5 bases and at J to 2 bases, leaving 3 bases not matched to a gene. Germline V lookup: CDR1 SGHAT, CDR2 FQNNGV. The length of the CDR3 is 14 residues. The CDR3 loop reads CASSPGQGNYGYTF. The CDR3, as DNA: TGTGCCAGCAGCCCAGGACAGGGGAACTATGGCTACACCTTC.

The CDR3 nucleotides read TGTGCCAGCAGCCAAGATCACCGAATCAGGGGTAATGAAAAACTGTTTTTT. This codes for CASSQDHRIRGNEKLFF. The rearrangement uses TRBV3-1 (or the pseudogene TRBV3-2) and TRBJ1-4, with a possible D match to TRBD1 (6 bases). The CDR3 spans 17 residues. The V gene's germline CDR1 is LGHDT and CDR2 YNNKEL (reference sequence). Trimming cost V 0 bases and J 4 bases, with 15 bases left between them.

The chain has TRBV28 and TRBJ2-1, with D possibly matching TRBD2 (5 bases). Trimming took 6 bases from V and 0 from J, leaving 18 bases between them. The length of the CDR3 is 17 residues. Germline CDR1 MDHEN, CDR2 SYDVKM. The CDR3 nucleotides read TGTGCCAGCAGACCCACGCGGGCAGTGAGCTCCTACAATGAGCAGTTCTTC. Translated, it gives CASRPTRAVSSYNEQFF.